This record covers a single TCR beta chain. This clone was detected once. Its antigen remains unidentified. Base qualities are missing; no much larger clone stands one base away. This specimen's time point label, per the study, means: about 28 days (+/-7) after the second vaccine dose. Because spike-specific TCR depth and breadth did not differ between the two schedules, AZD1222 recipients who got a second dose at roughly 4 weeks were pooled with those who got a second dose at roughly 12 weeks. Samples from vaccinated people were obtained from the UK trials COV001 and COV002, which included a single-blind randomized controlled phase 2/3 trial of AZD1222 (ChAdOx1 nCoV-19) in healthy adults. For TCRbeta chain sequencing, PBMC samples were collected from trial participants at day 0 and at day 28 after the second dose. The sample originates from a study of T cell responses to AZD1222 COVID-19 vaccine (dated by TCRdb to the early 2020s). Regarding the study in general: A total of over 230 trial participants underwent TCR sequencing, of whom 207 received two doses of AZD1222 and about 25 received two doses of the MenACWY control vaccine. Trial participants were enrolled by age into 18-55, 56-69 and 70-plus year subgroups, with about 150, 27 and 61 TCR-sequenced participants respectively.

The cysteine opens and the phenylalanine closes a CDR3 of 16 amino acids. Only CDR3 DNA is held: 48 bases, read in frame from base 1. Broad study findings and their caveats: Because no day 14 peak-response samples were available, the repertoires could be characterized only after the peak T cell response. Conclusions about previously exposed vaccinees were limited because only six AZD1222 recipients were SARS-CoV-2 seropositive at baseline. Nearly half of unique spike-specific TCRs reportedly recognized epitopes outside regions mutated in the B.1.351 and B.1.1.7 variants. A significant rise in spike-specific TCR breadth and depth was observed after two AZD1222 doses relative to day 0 and relative to MenACWY recipients. In the small 56-69-year group, the increase in depth fell short of significance, most likely because of low power. CD4 TCRs associated with the vaccine covered the entire spike protein, and the dominant responses were in regions 160-218 and 743-854. Participants were mostly white British and included more females than males, and it was suggested by the authors that clonal diversity may have been underestimated.

The CDR3 regions of human TCRbeta chains were analyzed by immunosequencing. On the authors' methods: TCRs in the repertoires were matched against a reference library of SARS-CoV-2-specific TCRs that had been generated with the MIRA antigen-specificity platform. Breadth was defined as the fraction of unique TCRs that were SARS-CoV-2-associated, and depth was defined as the fraction of total T cells that were SARS-CoV-2-associated. Each spike-specific TCR was assigned to its reactive spike region and to a CD4 or CD8 class using the MIRA data. Log10-transformed breadth and depth values were compared by one-way ANOVA with Sidak's multiple comparisons tests. In its TCRdb copy, this immuneACCESS table keeps in-frame sequences only and misses some clones. Where compared with another copy, unresolved V genes explain less than half of these, and the others have no known cause. The V and J calls and clone size are taken from that table; D and trimming were inferred from the DNA. The sample table records fewer than 150,000 clones; around 89% of these occur just once. The ten largest clones add up to 5.5% to 7.5% of the sample.

The sequence is built from TRBV1 and TRBJ2-2. TRBV1 is shown as a pseudogene. Sequenced material: peripheral blood, taken 28 days after the second AZD1222 dose. The source of this sequence is an adult who received the AZD1222 COVID-19 vaccine. The nucleotides are TGCACCAGCAGGGTTCCGGGACCTCCCCCCCCCGGGGAGCTGTTTTTT. This sequence encodes CTSRVPGPPPPGELFF.